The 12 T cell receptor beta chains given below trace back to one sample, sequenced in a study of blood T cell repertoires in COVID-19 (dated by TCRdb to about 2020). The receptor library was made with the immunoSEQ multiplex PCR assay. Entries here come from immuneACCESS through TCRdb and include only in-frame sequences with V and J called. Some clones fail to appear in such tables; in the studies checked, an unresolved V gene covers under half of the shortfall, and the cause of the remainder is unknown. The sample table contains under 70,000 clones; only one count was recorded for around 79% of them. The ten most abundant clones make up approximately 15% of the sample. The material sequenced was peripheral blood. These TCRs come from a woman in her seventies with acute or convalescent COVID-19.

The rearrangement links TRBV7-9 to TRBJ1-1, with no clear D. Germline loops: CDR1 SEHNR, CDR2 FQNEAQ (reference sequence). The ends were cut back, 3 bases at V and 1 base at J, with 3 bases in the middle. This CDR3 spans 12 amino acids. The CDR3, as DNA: TGTGCCAGCAGCTTCTCGAACACTGAAGCTTTCTTT. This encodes CASSFSNTEAFF.

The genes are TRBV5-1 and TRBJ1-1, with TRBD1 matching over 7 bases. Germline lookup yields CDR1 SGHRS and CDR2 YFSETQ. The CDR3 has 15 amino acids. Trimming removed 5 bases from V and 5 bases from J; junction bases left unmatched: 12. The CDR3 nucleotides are TGCGCCAGCAGTCATTCCAGGGGGGCGTCGACTGAAGCTTTCTTT. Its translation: CASSHSRGASTEAFF. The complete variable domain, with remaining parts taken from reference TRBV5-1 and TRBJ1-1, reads KAGVTQTPRYLIKTRGQQVTLSCSPISGHRSVSWYQQTPGQGLQFLFEYFSETQRNKGNFPGRFSGRQFSNSRSEMNVSTLELGDSALYLCASSHSRGASTEAFFGQGTRLTVV.

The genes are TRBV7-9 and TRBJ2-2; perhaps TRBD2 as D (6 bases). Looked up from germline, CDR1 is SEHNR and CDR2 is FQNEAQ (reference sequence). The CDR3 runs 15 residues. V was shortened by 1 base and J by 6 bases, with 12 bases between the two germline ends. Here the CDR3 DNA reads TGTGCCAGCAGCTTAGGCGGGGCCATGGCCGGGGAGCTGTTTTTT. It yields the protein CASSLGGAMAGELFF.

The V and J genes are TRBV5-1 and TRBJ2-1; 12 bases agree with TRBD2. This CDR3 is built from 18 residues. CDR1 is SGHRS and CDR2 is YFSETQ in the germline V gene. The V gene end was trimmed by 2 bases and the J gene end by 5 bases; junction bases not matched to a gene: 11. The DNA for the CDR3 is TGCGCCAGCAGCTTTTCCGGGTGGACTAGCGGGGCGGACAATGAGCAGTTCTTC. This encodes CASSFSGWTSGADNEQFF.

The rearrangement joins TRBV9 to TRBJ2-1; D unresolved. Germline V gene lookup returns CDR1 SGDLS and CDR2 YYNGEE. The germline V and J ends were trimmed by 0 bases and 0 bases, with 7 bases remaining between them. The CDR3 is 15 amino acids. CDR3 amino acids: CASSVVGSSYNEQFF. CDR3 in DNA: TGTGCCAGCAGCGTAGTGGGCTCCTCCTACAATGAGCAGTTCTTC.

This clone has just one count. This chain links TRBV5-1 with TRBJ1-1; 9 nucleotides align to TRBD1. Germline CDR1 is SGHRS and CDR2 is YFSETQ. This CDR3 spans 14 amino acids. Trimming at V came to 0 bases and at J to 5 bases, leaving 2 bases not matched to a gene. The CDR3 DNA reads TGCGCCAGCAGCTTGGCACAGGGGGCGACTGAAGCTTTCTTT. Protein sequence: CASSLAQGATEAFF.

CDR3 sequence reads: CASSATVMGEQYV. The CDR3 DNA follows: TGTGCCAGCAGTGCGACAGTAATGGGCGAGCAGTACGTC. This chain connects TRBV2 to TRBJ2-7; D may be TRBD1 (5 bases). The germline V gene has CDR1 SNHLY and CDR2 FYNNEI. V dropped 4 bases and J dropped 6 bases, with 13 bases sitting between them. The CDR3 loop spans 13 amino acids.

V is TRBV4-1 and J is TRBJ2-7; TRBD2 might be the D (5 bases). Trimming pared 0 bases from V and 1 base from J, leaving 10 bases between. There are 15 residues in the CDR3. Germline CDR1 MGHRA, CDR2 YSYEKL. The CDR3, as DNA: TGCGCCAGCAGCCAAGATCTTAGGGAGTCCTACGAGCAGTACGTC. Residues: CASSQDLRESYEQYV.

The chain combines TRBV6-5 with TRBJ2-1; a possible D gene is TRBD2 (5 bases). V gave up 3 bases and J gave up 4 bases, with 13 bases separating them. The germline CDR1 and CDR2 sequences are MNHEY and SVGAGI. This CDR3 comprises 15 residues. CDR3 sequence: CASSYADSMYNEQFF. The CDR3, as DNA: TGTGCCAGCAGTTATGCGGACTCGATGTACAATGAGCAGTTCTTC.

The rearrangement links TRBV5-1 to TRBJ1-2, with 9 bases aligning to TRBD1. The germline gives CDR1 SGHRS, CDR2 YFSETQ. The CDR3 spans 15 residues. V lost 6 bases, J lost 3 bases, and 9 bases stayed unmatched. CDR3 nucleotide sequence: TGCGCCAGCACCTCCGGGACAGGGTGGGACTATGGCTACACCTTC. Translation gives CASTSGTGWDYGYTF.

The CDR3 spells CASSPGTGGFGEKLFF. The CDR3, as DNA: TGCGCCAGCAGTCCGGGGACAGGGGGCTTTGGTGAAAAACTGTTTTTT. The chain has TRBV10-2 and TRBJ1-4; 12 bases are shared with TRBD1. The CDR3 spans 16 residues. With 5 bases clipped from V and 7 bases from J, the junction kept 8 bases outside the gene matches. The germline CDR1 and CDR2 sequences are WSHSY and SAAADI.

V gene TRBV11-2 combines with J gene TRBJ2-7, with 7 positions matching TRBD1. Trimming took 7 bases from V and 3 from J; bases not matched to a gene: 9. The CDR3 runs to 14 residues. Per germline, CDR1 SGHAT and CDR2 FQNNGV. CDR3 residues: CASTVPGQNYEQYF. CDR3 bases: TGTGCCAGCACCGTTCCGGGACAGAACTACGAGCAGTACTTC.